These T cell receptor beta chains were read from a single sample in a study of regulatory T cells in long-lasting Graves disease. TCRdb independently ran MiXCR on the multiplex PCR reads; one entry per CDR3 protein. The sample records more than 300,000 distinct CDR3 sequences, roughly 17% being singletons. These same data were also listed under a study on T cells in Graves' hyperthyroidism and ophthalmopathy.

The sample consisted of peripheral blood mononuclear cells (PBMCs), taken at new diagnosis, from a patient treated with antithyroid drugs. These receptors originate from a woman in her late teens or twenties with Graves disease. The CDR3 runs from the conserved cysteine through the conserved F or W. The D gene is left open where the match is weak. Clone size is given for some rows only: seen once, a few or many times, or a class if the clone is expanded.

d_call clone_size j_call v_call cdr3_aa cdr3_nt
TRBD1 NA TRBJ1-5 TRBV11-2 CASSPEQGLLSQPQHF TGTGCCAGCAGCCCCGAACAGGGGTTACTATCTCAGCCCCAGCATTTT
NA many TRBJ1-3 TRBV5-6 CASRAGSSGNTIYF TGTGCCAGCCGCGCGGGCAGCTCTGGAAACACCATATATTTT
TRBD2 many TRBJ2-1 TRBV7-2 CASSGTSGLRSYNEQFF TGTGCCAGCTCCGGGACTAGCGGGCTTAGATCCTACAATGAGCAGTTCTTC
NA few TRBJ2-3 TRBV5-1 CASSSGGGLADTQYF TGCGCCAGCAGCTCCGGTGGGGGGCTTGCAGATACGCAGTATTTT
NA many TRBJ1-1 TRBV2 CASSVGQSAEAFF TGTGCCAGCAGTGTTGGTCAGTCTGCTGAAGCTTTCTTT
NA many TRBJ2-1 TRBV7-8 CASSLGANNNEQFF TGTGCCAGCAGCTTAGGTGCGAATAACAATGAGCAGTTCTTC
TRBD1 many TRBJ2-7 TRBV11-2 CASRKTGTGMYEQYF TGTGCCAGCAGAAAGACCGGGACAGGGATGTACGAGCAGTACTTC
NA few TRBJ2-6 TRBV12-3/TRBV12-4 CVSSLWGDGANVLTF TGTGTCAGCAGTTTGTGGGGGGACGGGGCCAACGTCCTGACTTTC
TRBD1 NA TRBJ2-2 TRBV5-6 CASSLQGAQSGELFF TGTGCCAGCAGCTTGCAGGGGGCGCAAAGCGGGGAGCTGTTTTTT
NA many TRBJ1-1 TRBV12-3/TRBV12-4 CASIAKTSANTEAFF TGTGCCAGCATTGCTAAGACTTCGGCGAACACTGAAGCTTTCTTT
NA many TRBJ2-5 TRBV27 CASSPLRMGQETQYF TGTGCCAGCAGCCCTCTTCGGATGGGCCAAGAGACCCAGTACTTC